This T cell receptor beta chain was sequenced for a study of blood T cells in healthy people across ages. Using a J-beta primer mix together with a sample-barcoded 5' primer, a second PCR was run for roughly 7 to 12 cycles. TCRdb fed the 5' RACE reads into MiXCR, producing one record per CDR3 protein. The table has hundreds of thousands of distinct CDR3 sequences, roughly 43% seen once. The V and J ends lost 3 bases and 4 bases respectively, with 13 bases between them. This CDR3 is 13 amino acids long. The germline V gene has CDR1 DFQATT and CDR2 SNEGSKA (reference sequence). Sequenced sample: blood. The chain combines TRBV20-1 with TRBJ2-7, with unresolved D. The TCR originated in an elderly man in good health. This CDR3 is CSASIRVGYEQYF. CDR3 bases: TGCAGTGCTAGTATCCGGGTGGGGTACGAGCAGTACTTC.